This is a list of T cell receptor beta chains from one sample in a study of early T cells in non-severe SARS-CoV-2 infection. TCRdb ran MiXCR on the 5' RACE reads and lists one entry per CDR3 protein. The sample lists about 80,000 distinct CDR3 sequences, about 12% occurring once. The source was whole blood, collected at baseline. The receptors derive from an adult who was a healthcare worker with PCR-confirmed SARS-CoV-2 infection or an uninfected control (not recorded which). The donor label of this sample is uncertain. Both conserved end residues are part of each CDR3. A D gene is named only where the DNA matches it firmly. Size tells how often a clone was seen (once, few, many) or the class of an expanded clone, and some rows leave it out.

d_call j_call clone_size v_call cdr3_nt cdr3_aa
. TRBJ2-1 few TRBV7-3 TGTGCCAGCAGCTTATCTAAGCGGAGCTCCTACAATGAGCAGTTCTTC CASSLSKRSSYNEQFF
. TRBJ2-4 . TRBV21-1 TGTGCCAGCAGCAAAGCTCAGGGATTCTTC CASSKAQGFF
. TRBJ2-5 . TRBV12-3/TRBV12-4 TGTGCCAGCAGTCTCAGACAAGGCCAAGAGACCCAGTACTTC CASSLRQGQETQYF
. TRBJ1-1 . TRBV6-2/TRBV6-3 TGTGCCACCGCCCGAGGGAGGCACACTGAAGCTTTCTTT CATARGRHTEAFF
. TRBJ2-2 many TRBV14 TGTGCCAGCAGCCTTAAAGACGGGGAGCTGTTTTTT CASSLKDGELFF
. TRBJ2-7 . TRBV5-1 TGCGCCAGCAGCTTGGCCACCTCCTACGAGCAGTACTTC CASSLATSYEQYF
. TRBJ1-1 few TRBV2 TGTGCCAGCAGTGGACAATCGAACACTGAAGCTTTCTTT CASSGQSNTEAFF
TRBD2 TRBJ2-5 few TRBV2 TGTGCCAGCAGTGAAATACTAGCGGAGACCCAGTACTTC CASSEILAETQYF
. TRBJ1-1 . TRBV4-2 TGTGCCAGCAGCCAATCAGTGAACACTGAAGCTTTCTTT CASSQSVNTEAFF
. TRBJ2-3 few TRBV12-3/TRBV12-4 TGTGCCAGCAGTTACGGGAACACAGATACGCAGTATTTT CASSYGNTDTQYF
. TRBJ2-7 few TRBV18 TGTGCCAGCTCAGGAACCCCCGATTCCTACGAGCAGTACTTC CASSGTPDSYEQYF
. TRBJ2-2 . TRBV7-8 TGTGCCAGCAGGGCGCGAGGGAACACCGGGGAGCTGTTTTTT CASRARGNTGELFF
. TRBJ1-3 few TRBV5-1 TGCGCCAGCAGCTTGGGGCCCAGGTCCTCTGGAAACACCATATATTTT CASSLGPRSSGNTIYF
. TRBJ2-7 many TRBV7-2 TGTGCCAGCAGCTTAGGGGGGCAGGAGCAGTACTTC CASSLGGQEQYF
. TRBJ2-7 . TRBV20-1 TGCAGTGCCCCGGGACCAGGGACCAACGAGCAGTACTTC CSAPGPGTNEQYF
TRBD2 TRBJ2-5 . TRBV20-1 TGCAGTGCTAGACTAGCGGGTCGACCAGAGACCCAGTACTTC CSARLAGRPETQYF
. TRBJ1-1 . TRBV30 TGTGCCTGGAGGCTTTTTGGCTCCCAAGCTTTCTTT CAWRLFGSQAFF
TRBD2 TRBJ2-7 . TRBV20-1 TGCAGTGCTCCCCTAGCGGGGCTCGAGCAGTACTTC CSAPLAGLEQYF
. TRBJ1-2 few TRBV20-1 TGCAGTGCCACCCGGGGGGACCTAAACTATGGCTACACCTTC CSATRGDLNYGYTF
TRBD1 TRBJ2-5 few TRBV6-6 TGTGCCAGCAGTCTGGGGACAGGGAGTCGCAAGGAGACCCAGTACTTC CASSLGTGSRKETQYF
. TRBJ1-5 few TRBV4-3 TGCGCCAGCAGCCAAGGAACAGGGTGGACTCAGCCCCAGCATTTT CASSQGTGWTQPQHF
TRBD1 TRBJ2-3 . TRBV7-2 TGTGCCAGCAGCGGGTTCCTCGACAGGGGAGCGGGTACGCAGTATTTT CASSGFLDRGAGTQYF
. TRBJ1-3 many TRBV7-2 TGTGCCAGCAGCCCAATACCCGGGGGTTCTGGAAACACCATATATTTT CASSPIPGGSGNTIYF
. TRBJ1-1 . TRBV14 TGTGCCAGCAGCCCTACAGGCGCCCCTGAAGCTTTCTTT CASSPTGAPEAFF
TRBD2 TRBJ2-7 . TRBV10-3 TGTGCCACGACAGAGACTAGCGAGTCCTACGAGCAGTACTTC CATTETSESYEQYF
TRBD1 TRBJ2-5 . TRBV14 TGTGCCAGCAGCCAATTCGGGACAGGGGAGGAGACCCAGTACTTC CASSQFGTGEETQYF
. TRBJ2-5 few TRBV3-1 TGTGCCAGCAGCCACGGGACTCTACAAGAGACCCAGTACTTC CASSHGTLQETQYF
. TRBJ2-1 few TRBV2 TGTGCCAGCAGTGGCTCGAGACTACCGATCCAGCAGTTCTTC CASSGSRLPIQQFF
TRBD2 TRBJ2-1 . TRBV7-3 TGTGCCAGCAGCGCCATAGCGGGGGCTTACAATGAGCAGTTCTTC CASSAIAGAYNEQFF
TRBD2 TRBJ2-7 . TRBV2 TGTGCCAGCAGCAAGTGGGGGACTAGCCCGTGGCAGTACTTC CASSKWGTSPWQYF
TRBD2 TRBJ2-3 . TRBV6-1 TGTGCCAGCAGTGAAGCTCTGACTAGCGGGGGCCAAGATACGCAGTATTTT CASSEALTSGGQDTQYF
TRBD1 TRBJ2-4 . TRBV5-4 TGTGCCAGCAGCTCTCCGGACAGGGAGGCGAACATTCAGTACTTC CASSSPDREANIQYF
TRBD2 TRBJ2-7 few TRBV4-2 TGTGCCAGCAGCCAAGAACTAGCGGGAGCATGGGAGCAGTACTTC CASSQELAGAWEQYF
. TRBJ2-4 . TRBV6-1 TGTGCCAGCAGGGACCCACAAAACATTCAGTACTTC CASRDPQNIQYF
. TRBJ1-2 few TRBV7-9 TGTGCCAGCCATAACTATGGCTACACCTTC CASHNYGYTF
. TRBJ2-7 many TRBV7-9 TGTGCCAGCAGCTTACGACCAGCAAATAGCTCCTACGAGCAGTACTTC CASSLRPANSSYEQYF
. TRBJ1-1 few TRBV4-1 TGCGCCAGCAGCCAAGAGTCGACAGTGAACACTGAAGCTTTCTTT CASSQESTVNTEAFF
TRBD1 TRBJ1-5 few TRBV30 TGTGCCTGGAGTGAAGGACAGGGAGGTCAGCCCCAGCATTTT CAWSEGQGGQPQHF
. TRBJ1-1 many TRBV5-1 TGCGCCAGCAGCTTGTACGGGGGAGACACTGAAGCTTTCTTT CASSLYGGDTEAFF
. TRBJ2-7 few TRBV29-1 TGCAGCGCGCAACGGACCGCGAGCTCCTACGAGCAGTACTTC CSAQRTASSYEQYF
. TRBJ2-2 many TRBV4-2 TGTGCCAGCATCGGCGGGAAAAACACCGGGGAGCTGTTTTTT CASIGGKNTGELFF
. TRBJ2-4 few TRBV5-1 TGCGCCAGCAGCTTGGAGGTAGGGGGAAACATTCAGTACTTC CASSLEVGGNIQYF
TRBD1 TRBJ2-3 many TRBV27 TGTGCCAGCAGTTTATACGGACAGGGGGGCTACACAGATACGCAGTATTTT CASSLYGQGGYTDTQYF
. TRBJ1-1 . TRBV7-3 TGTGCCAGCAGCTTAGCTGAGGGGACGGCTTTCTTT CASSLAEGTAFF
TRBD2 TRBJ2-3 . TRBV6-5 TGTGCCAGCCAGCTAGCGGGGAGCACAGATACGCAGTATTTT CASQLAGSTDTQYF
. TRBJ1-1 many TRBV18 TGTGCCAGCTCACCACTCGCCGGCATGAACACTGAAGCTTTCTTT CASSPLAGMNTEAFF